This record concerns one T cell receptor (beta chain) sequence. The data stem from a study of blood T cell repertoires in COVID-19. Study in general: Nucleic acid was either cDNA or gDNA, and it came from T cells, B-cell-depleted T cells, or PBMCs.

The length of the CDR3 is 17 residues. Per germline, CDR1 SGDLS and CDR2 YYNGEE. The J segment lost 1 base and the V segment lost 0 bases, leaving 8 bases of the junction unmatched. In the study's own analysis: Nucleated cell counts were estimated from reference gene primer amplification. The table came from immunoSEQ multiplex PCR; TCRdb's copy has only in-frame clones and leaves some out. That table furnishes V, J and clone size, whereas the DNA furnished D and trimming. Seen here are about 280,000 clones, under 90% observed once, and the top ten hold more than 8%. The gene calls are TRBV9 and TRBJ2-3; 7 nucleotides agree with TRBD2. The sequence was obtained from a woman between 50 and 59 years old who had recovered from COVID-19. Sequenced material: peripheral blood. The CDR3, as DNA: TGTGCCAGCAGCGTAGATTCCGCGGGGGACGGCACAGATACGCAGTATTTT. It translates to CASSVDSAGDGTDTQYF.